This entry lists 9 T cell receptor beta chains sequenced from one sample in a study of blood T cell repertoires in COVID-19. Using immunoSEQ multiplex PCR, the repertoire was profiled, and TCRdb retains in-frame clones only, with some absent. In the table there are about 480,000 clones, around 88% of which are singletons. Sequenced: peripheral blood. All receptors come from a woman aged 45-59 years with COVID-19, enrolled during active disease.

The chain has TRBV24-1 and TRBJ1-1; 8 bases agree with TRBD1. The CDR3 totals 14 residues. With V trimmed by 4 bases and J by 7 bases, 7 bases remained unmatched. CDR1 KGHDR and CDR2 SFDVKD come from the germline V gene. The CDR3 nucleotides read TGTGCCACCAGTGAGCGGACAGGGCAGGTTGAAGCTTTCTTT. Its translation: CATSERTGQVEAFF.

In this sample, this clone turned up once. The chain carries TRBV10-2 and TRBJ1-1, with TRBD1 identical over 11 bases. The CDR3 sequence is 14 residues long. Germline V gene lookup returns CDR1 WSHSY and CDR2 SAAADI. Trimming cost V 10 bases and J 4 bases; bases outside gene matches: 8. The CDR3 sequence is CATEGQGAPTEAFF. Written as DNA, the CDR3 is TGCGCCACCGAAGGACAGGGGGCACCCACTGAAGCTTTCTTT.

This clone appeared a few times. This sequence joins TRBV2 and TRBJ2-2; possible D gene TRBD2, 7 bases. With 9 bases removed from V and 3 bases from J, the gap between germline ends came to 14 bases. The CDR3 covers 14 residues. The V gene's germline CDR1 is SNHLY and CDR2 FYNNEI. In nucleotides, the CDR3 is TGTGCCAGGCGGGGGCCCCGGGACACCGGGGAGCTGTTTTTT. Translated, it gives CARRGPRDTGELFF. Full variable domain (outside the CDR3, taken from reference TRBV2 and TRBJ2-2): EPEVTQTPSHQVTQMGQEVILRCVPISNHLYFYWYRQILGQKVEFLVSFYNNEISEKSEIFDDQFSVERPDGSNFTLKIRSTKLEDSAMYFCARRGPRDTGELFFGEGSRLTVL.

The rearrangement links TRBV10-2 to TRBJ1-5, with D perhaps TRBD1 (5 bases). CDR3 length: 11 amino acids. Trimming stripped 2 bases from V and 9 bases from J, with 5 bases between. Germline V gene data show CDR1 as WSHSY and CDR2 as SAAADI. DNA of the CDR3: TGCGCCAGCAGTGAGCAGGGGCCCCAGCATTTT. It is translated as CASSEQGPQHF.

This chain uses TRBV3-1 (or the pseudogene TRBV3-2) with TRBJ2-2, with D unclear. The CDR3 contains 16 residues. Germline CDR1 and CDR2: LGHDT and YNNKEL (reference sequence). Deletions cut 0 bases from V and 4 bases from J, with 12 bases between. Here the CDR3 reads CASSQEVAGGTGELFF. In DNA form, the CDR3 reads TGTGCCAGCAGCCAAGAAGTAGCTGGTGGCACCGGGGAGCTGTTTTTT.

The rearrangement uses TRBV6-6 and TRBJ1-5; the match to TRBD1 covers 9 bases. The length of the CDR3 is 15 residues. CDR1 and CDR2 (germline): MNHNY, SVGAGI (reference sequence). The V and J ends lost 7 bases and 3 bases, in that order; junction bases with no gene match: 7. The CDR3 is CASIPGQGSNQPQHF. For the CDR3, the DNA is TGTGCCAGCATTCCGGGACAGGGATCCAATCAGCCCCAGCATTTT.

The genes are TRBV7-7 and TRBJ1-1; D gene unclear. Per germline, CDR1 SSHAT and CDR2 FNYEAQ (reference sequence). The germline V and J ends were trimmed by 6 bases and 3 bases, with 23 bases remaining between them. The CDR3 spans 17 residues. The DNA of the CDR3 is TGTGCCAGCAGACCTATACCCGGAACTGACGGGGACACTGAAGCTTTCTTT. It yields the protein CASRPIPGTDGDTEAFF.

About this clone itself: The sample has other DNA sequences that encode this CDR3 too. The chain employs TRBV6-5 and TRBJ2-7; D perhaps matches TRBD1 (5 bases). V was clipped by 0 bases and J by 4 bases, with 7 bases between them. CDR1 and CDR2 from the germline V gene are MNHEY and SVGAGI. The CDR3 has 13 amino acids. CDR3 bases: TGTGCCAGCAGTTACTCGGGGCCATACGAGCAGTACTTC. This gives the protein CASSYSGPYEQYF.

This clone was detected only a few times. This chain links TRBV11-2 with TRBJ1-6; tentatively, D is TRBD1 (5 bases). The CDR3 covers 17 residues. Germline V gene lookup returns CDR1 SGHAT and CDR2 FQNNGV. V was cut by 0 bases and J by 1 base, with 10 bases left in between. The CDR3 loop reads CASSLDPTVSYNSPLHF. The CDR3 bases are TGTGCCAGCAGCTTAGATCCGACAGTGTCCTATAATTCACCCCTCCACTTT. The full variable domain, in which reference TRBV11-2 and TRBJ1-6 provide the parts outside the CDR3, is EAGVAQSPRYKIIEKRQSVAFWCNPISGHATLYWYQQILGQGPKLLIQFQNNGVVDDSQLPKDRFSAERLKGVDSTLKIQPAKLEDSAVYLCASSLDPTVSYNSPLHFGNGTRLTVT.